This entry lists 26 T cell receptor beta chains sequenced from one sample in a study of early stage breast cancer tumors. Clones were sequenced by immunoSEQ multiplex PCR, and TCRdb holds only the in-frame ones, with some missing. The sample contains 6,500 or so clones, over 60% of which appear only once. Sequenced: normal breast tissue next to the tumor. These receptors all come from a person aged 45-65 years with breast cancer.

The chain recombines TRBV6-6 with TRBJ2-5; TRBD1 matches at 8 bases. The CDR3 has 14 residues. Per the germline V gene, CDR1 is MNHNY and CDR2 is SVGAGI (reference sequence). With V trimmed by 6 bases and J by 2 bases, 5 bases remained unmatched. The CDR3 protein is CASSLQGVQETQYF. For the CDR3, the DNA is TGTGCCAGCAGCTTACAGGGGGTTCAAGAGACCCAGTACTTC.

The chain is built from TRBV4-2 and TRBJ2-3, with unresolved D. The V gene's germline CDR1 is LGHNA and CDR2 YNFKEQ. This CDR3 has 14 residues. The ends were cut back, 1 base at V and 7 bases at J, with 12 bases in the middle. CDR3 coding DNA: TGTGCCAGCAGCCAAGTGGCAGGCGGATATACGCAGTATTTT. Amino acid sequence: CASSQVAGGYTQYF.

The chain joins TRBV7-2 to TRBJ2-7, with 13 bases identical to TRBD2. The CDR3 totals 15 residues. Germline CDR1 SGHTA, CDR2 FQGNSA. V trimming: 4 bases; J trimming: 6 bases; junction bases outside the gene matches: 6. CDR3 coding DNA: TGTGCCAGCAGCTCTACCGGGACTAGCGGGACCGAGCAGTACTTC. Amino acids: CASSSTGTSGTEQYF.

This chain links TRBV12-5 with TRBJ2-6, with D possibly being TRBD1 or TRBD2 (5 bases each). There are 18 residues in the CDR3. The V gene's germline CDR1 is LGHNT and CDR2 FRNRAP. Trimming cost V 5 bases and J 5 bases, with 22 bases left between them. As DNA, the CDR3 is TGTGCTAGTGGTAACAGGACTGCAGGACAAAGTCGGGCCAACGTCCTGACTTTC. Translation gives CASGNRTAGQSRANVLTF.

This clone has more than one count but fewer than ten. The V gene is TRBV19, the J gene TRBJ2-1; 8 bases match TRBD2. Unmatched junction bases numbered 6, after V lost 5 bases and J lost 6 bases. The CDR3 length is 14 residues. Germline-derived CDR1 and CDR2 are LNHDA and SQIVND (reference sequence). For the CDR3, the DNA is TGTGCCAGTAGTTTCAAGGGACTAGGCAATGAGCAGTTCTTC. Its protein product is CASSFKGLGNEQFF.

The CDR3 sequence: CASSSRLGQLFF. The CDR3 DNA reads as TGTGCCAGCAGCTCCAGGCTCGGACAACTGTTTTTT. The chain recombines TRBV11-1 with TRBJ1-4; D is undetermined. Germline V gives CDR1 SGHAT, CDR2 FQDESV (reference sequence). The V and J ends lost 4 bases and 12 bases respectively, with 12 bases between them. This CDR3 has 12 amino acids.

The J gene is TRBJ2-2, the V gene TRBV7-3, with 9 bases fitting TRBD2. Germline V gives CDR1 SGHTA, CDR2 FQGTGA. V lost 5 bases and J lost 6; bases outside the gene matches: 13. The CDR3 is made up of 17 amino acids. Written as DNA, the CDR3 is TGTGCCAGCAGCCCGAAAGGCGCGGGAGGGCCATCCGGGGAGCTGTTTTTT. Protein: CASSPKGAGGPSGELFF.

The rearrangement links TRBV2 to TRBJ2-7, with 8 bases identical to TRBD1. The germline CDR1 and CDR2 sequences are SNHLY and FYNNEI. V lost 9 bases, J lost 2 bases, and 6 bases stayed unmatched. This CDR3 spans 13 amino acids. The CDR3 sequence is CASSGTGTYEQYF. CDR3 coding DNA: TGTGCCAGTTCCGGGACAGGAACCTACGAGCAGTACTTC.

The chain uses TRBV11-2 and TRBJ2-3, with D perhaps matching TRBD1 or TRBD2 (5 bases each). V shed 4 bases and J shed 4 bases, with 12 bases lying between them. Germline V gene lookup returns CDR1 SGHAT and CDR2 FQNNGV. The CDR3 loop spans 14 amino acids. CDR3 bases: TGTGCCAGCAGCTCGGGACCCGTCCCAGATACGCAGTATTTT. Translated, it gives CASSSGPVPDTQYF.

V is TRBV11-1 and J is TRBJ2-7; D is ambiguous. The CDR3 is made up of 14 amino acids. Per the germline V gene, CDR1 is SGHAT and CDR2 is FQDESV (reference sequence). The V gene lost 1 base and the J gene lost 5 bases, with 12 bases spanning the gap. CDR3 protein: CASSLDGSLDEQYF. The DNA of the CDR3 is TGTGCCAGCAGCTTAGATGGATCGTTGGACGAGCAGTACTTC. The full variable domain, with the rest looked up from reference TRBV11-1 and TRBJ2-7, is EAEVAQSPRYKITEKSQAVAFWCDPISGHATLYWYRQILGQGPELLVQFQDESVVDDSQLPKDRFSAERLKGVDSTLKIQPAELGDSAMYLCASSLDGSLDEQYFGPGTRLTVT.

This clone was detected only a few times. This rearrangement joins TRBV6-1 to TRBJ1-5; 10 nucleotides line up with TRBD1. The CDR3 extends over 18 amino acids. The germline V gene has CDR1 MNHNS and CDR2 SASEGT. The junction had 7 bases not matched to a gene; V was cut back by 2 bases and J by 0 bases. This chain's CDR3 is CASSERGQGLYSNQPQHF. The CDR3 coding sequence is TGTGCCAGCAGTGAAAGGGGACAGGGGCTGTATAGCAATCAGCCCCAGCATTTT.

This chain uses TRBV6-1 with TRBJ2-7; 7 positions agree with TRBD1. Trimming removed 7 bases from V and 1 base from J; junction bases left unmatched: 7. CDR3 size: 14 residues. Per the germline V gene, CDR1 is MNHNS and CDR2 is SASEGT. CDR3 nucleotide sequence: TGTGCCAGCAACCCGACAGGGTTGTCCTACGAGCAGTACTTC. It yields the protein CASNPTGLSYEQYF.

This chain joins TRBV7-3 and TRBJ2-3, with D unresolved. The CDR3 has 13 amino acids. Trimming left V 5 bases short and J 6 bases short, with 12 bases between. Per the germline V gene, CDR1 is SGHTA and CDR2 is FQGTGA. For the CDR3, the DNA is TGTGCCAGCAGCCCCCAGCGTTCCGATACGCAGTATTTT. Translation: CASSPQRSDTQYF.

This clone was seen a handful of times. The chain recombines TRBV5-6 with TRBJ1-2; tentatively, D is TRBD1 (5 bases). V was cut by 3 bases and J by 5 bases, with 11 bases left in between. The CDR3 totals 13 residues. The germline gives CDR1 SGHDT, CDR2 YYEEEE. CDR3 DNA sequence: TGTGCCAGCAGCTCCGGGACTTCTTATGGCTACACCTTC. It is translated as CASSSGTSYGYTF.

The rearrangement uses TRBV7-3 and TRBJ2-3, with 10 bases fitting TRBD2. CDR3 size: 15 residues. The trim removed 0 bases at V and 7 bases at J, leaving 4 bases unmatched. Germline CDR1 and CDR2: SGHTA and FQGTGA. CDR3 region: CASSLTSGRLNTQYF. In DNA form, the CDR3 reads TGTGCCAGCAGCTTAACTAGCGGGAGGTTAAATACGCAGTATTTT.

This clone was counted between two and nine times. The chain employs TRBV4-3 and TRBJ2-1; perhaps TRBD2 as D (5 bases). The CDR3 is 16 amino acids. V gave up 4 bases and J gave up 0 bases, with 13 bases separating them. The germline CDR1 and CDR2 sequences are LGHNA and YSLEER. CDR3 bases: TGCGCCAGCAGCCCTCAGACGGGATTCTCCTACAATGAGCAGTTCTTC. Its translation is CASSPQTGFSYNEQFF.

The chain combines TRBV7-8 with TRBJ1-5, with D tentatively TRBD1 (5 bases). Trimming cost V 1 base and J 2 bases, with 6 bases left between them. Germline CDR1 and CDR2: SGHVS and FQNEAQ. This CDR3 comprises 14 residues. The CDR3 DNA reads TGTGCCAGCAGCTTAGGGGGCGGCAATCAGCCCCAGCATTTT. Residues: CASSLGGGNQPQHF.

This clone is classed as large (0.1 to 1%). This chain joins TRBV27 and TRBJ2-1; 10 positions match TRBD2. The CDR3 loop spans 15 amino acids. The germline CDR1 and CDR2 sequences are MNHEY and SMNVEV (reference sequence). V lost 1 base, J lost 7 bases, and 4 bases stayed unmatched. The CDR3 DNA follows: TGTGCCAGCAGTTTATTGGCTAGCGGGAGTAATGAGCAGTTCTTC. This sequence encodes CASSLLASGSNEQFF.

The V and J genes are TRBV11-1 and TRBJ2-4; 8 bases are a match to TRBD1. Per germline, CDR1 SGHAT and CDR2 FQDESV (reference sequence). V was pared by 5 bases and J by 1 base, with 7 bases of the junction left unmatched. The CDR3 contains 16 residues. This CDR3 is CASSHRGSSAKNIQYF. The CDR3 nucleotides read TGTGCCAGCAGCCACAGGGGGAGTAGCGCCAAAAACATTCAGTACTTC. The whole variable domain, remainder taken from reference TRBV11-1 and TRBJ2-4, is EAEVAQSPRYKITEKSQAVAFWCDPISGHATLYWYRQILGQGPELLVQFQDESVVDDSQLPKDRFSAERLKGVDSTLKIQPAELGDSAMYLCASSHRGSSAKNIQYFGAGTRLSVL.

This clone came up once. The chain links TRBV2 to TRBJ2-6; unclear D gene. Trimming removed 3 bases from V and 0 bases from J, with 6 bases in between. Germline CDR1 is SNHLY and CDR2 is FYNNEI. This CDR3 spans 15 amino acids. The CDR3 region is CASSDWNSGANVLTF. CDR3 DNA: TGTGCCAGCAGTGACTGGAACTCTGGGGCCAACGTCCTGACTTTC.

The rearrangement uses TRBV7-2 and TRBJ1-5; the match to TRBD1 covers 10 bases. This CDR3 has 15 amino acids. With V trimmed by 5 bases and J by 6 bases, 7 bases remained unmatched. In germline, CDR1 is SGHTA, CDR2 FQGNSA. CDR3 protein: CASSSDRGRSQPQHF. CDR3 sequence (DNA): TGTGCCAGCAGCAGCGACAGGGGGCGTTCTCAGCCCCAGCATTTT.

The chain joins TRBV19 to TRBJ1-1, with a possible D match to TRBD1 (6 bases). Germline V CDR1 and CDR2: LNHDA, SQIVND (reference sequence). This CDR3 is 15 amino acids long. Trimming left V 7 bases short and J 1 base short, with 16 bases between. The CDR3 sequence: CASKEGGRKNTEAFF. The CDR3 coding sequence is TGTGCCAGTAAGGAGGGGGGGCGGAAGAACACTGAAGCTTTCTTT.

In its sample, this clone was seen once. V is TRBV18 and J is TRBJ2-1; D possibly corresponds to TRBD1 (5 bases). V lost 6 bases and J lost 0, with 9 bases in between. CDR3 length equals 14 residues. CDR1 is KGHSH and CDR2 is LQKENI in the germline V gene. CDR3 sequence: CASSDSSSYNEQFF. The CDR3 bases are TGTGCCAGCTCTGACAGCAGCTCCTACAATGAGCAGTTCTTC.

The chain joins TRBV18 to TRBJ2-1; D may be TRBD1 (6 bases). Germline V gene data show CDR1 as KGHSH and CDR2 as LQKENI. V was clipped by 2 bases and J by 4 bases, with 15 bases between them. This CDR3 is built from 16 residues. The CDR3 protein is CASSPAGRGRYNEQFF. The CDR3, as DNA: TGTGCCAGCTCACCAGCAGGCAGGGGTCGGTACAATGAGCAGTTCTTC. Looking up the rest from reference TRBV18 and TRBJ2-1 gives the full variable domain: NAGVMQNPRHLVRRRGQEARLRCSPMKGHSHVYWYRQLPEEGLKFMVYLQKENIIDESGMPKERFSAEFPKEGPSILRIQQVVRGDSAAYFCASSPAGRGRYNEQFFGPGTRLTVL.

The chain has TRBV6-5 and TRBJ1-1; the match to TRBD1 covers 9 bases. The CDR3 consists of 15 residues. The germline V gene encodes CDR1 MNHEY and CDR2 SVGAGI. With V trimmed by 2 bases and J by 5 bases, 6 bases remained unmatched. CDR3 nucleotides: TGTGCCAGCAGTTACACGGGACAGGGTGGGACTGAAGCTTTCTTT. This encodes CASSYTGQGGTEAFF.

This clone was found a few times. The V gene is TRBV11-2, the J gene TRBJ2-5; TRBD1 matches 7 bases. CDR1 is SGHAT, CDR2 FQNNGV, per germline. Germline trimming cut 8 bases from V and 4 bases from J; bases unmatched to any gene: 7. This CDR3 is built from 13 residues. The CDR3, as DNA: TGTGCCAGCGAGGGGGCAGAGGGAGAGACCCAGTACTTC. This encodes CASEGAEGETQYF.